Each of the 5 T cell receptor beta chains below was sequenced from the same sample in a study of CD8 T cells in Susac syndrome. The RNA input was about 0.45 to 1 ug, and it was reverse transcribed with random hexamers. Each CDR3 protein gets one entry after TCRdb re-called the immunoSEQ multiplex PCR reads with MiXCR. The sample lists more than 150,000 distinct CDR3 sequences, 92% occurring once. The sequenced sample consisted of CD4+ T cells from PBMCs. All receptors derive from a human donor in good health.

The chain uses TRBV20-1 and TRBJ2-1; TRBD2 matches at 8 bases. Germline V CDR1 and CDR2: DFQATT, SNEGSKA (reference sequence). Germline trimming cut 1 base from V and 5 bases from J; bases unmatched to any gene: 7. CDR3 length equals 15 residues. The CDR3 sequence is CSARARREGHNEQFF. In nucleotides, the CDR3 is TGCAGTGCTAGAGCGAGACGGGAGGGCCACAATGAGCAGTTCTTC.

The CDR3 sequence: CASSQGPLSGRAYEQYF. In DNA form, the CDR3 reads TGCGCCAGCAGCCAAGGCCCCCTTAGCGGGAGGGCTTACGAGCAGTACTTC. This rearrangement joins TRBV4-1 to TRBJ2-7; 11 bases agree with TRBD2. The J segment lost 4 bases and the V segment lost 1 base, leaving 9 bases of the junction unmatched. The CDR3 totals 17 residues. CDR1 is MGHRA, CDR2 YSYEKL, per germline.

The J gene is TRBJ1-6, the V gene TRBV19, with 11 bases matching TRBD1. The V gene's germline CDR1 is LNHDA and CDR2 SQIVND (reference sequence). This CDR3 is built from 18 residues. J was trimmed by 10 bases and V by 6 bases; bases with no gene match: 17. CDR3 amino acids: CASSPSGGLGQGDSPLHF. The CDR3 nucleotides are TGTGCCAGTAGCCCCAGCGGGGGACTGGGACAGGGGGACTCACCCCTCCACTTT.

The rearrangement joins TRBV12-3 or TRBV12-4 to TRBJ2-1; TRBD2 matches at 7 bases. This CDR3 is built from 16 residues. V lost 4 bases and J lost 0; bases outside the gene matches: 6. The CDR3 nucleotides read TGTGCCAGCAGTTCGACTAGCTCTAGCTCCTACAATGAGCAGTTCTTC. It yields the protein CASSSTSSSSYNEQFF.

The genes are TRBV5-1 and TRBJ2-7; 8 nucleotides line up with TRBD1. Germline CDR1 SGHRS, CDR2 YFSETQ. After removal of 0 bases from V and 3 bases from J, the junction contained 8 bases not matched to a gene. There are 16 residues in the CDR3. The CDR3 loop reads CASSLGGSGQVYEQYF. CDR3 sequence (DNA): TGCGCCAGCAGCTTGGGAGGATCGGGACAGGTCTACGAGCAGTACTTC.